This TCR beta chain is drawn from a study of blood T cell repertoires in COVID-19. Background on the study: The study drew acute and convalescent COVID-19 samples from the United States, Italy and Spain. Sample material is recorded as cDNA or gDNA derived from T cells, B-cell-depleted T cells, or PBMCs.

V gave up 2 bases and J gave up 6 bases; unmatched junction bases: 13. This CDR3 comprises 17 residues. Germline V CDR1 and CDR2: MGHRA, YSYEKL. In the study's own analysis: Quantification of nucleated cells was approximated via reference gene primer amplification. Produced via immunoSEQ multiplex PCR; TCRdb's table is partial and in-frame only. V, J and clone size reflect that table, while D and trimming were determined from the DNA. In the table there are about 86,000 clones, over 80% of which are singletons. V usage is TRBV4-1 and J usage is TRBJ1-2, with 9 bases fitting TRBD1. This receptor was taken from a woman of 80 years or more with active or convalescent COVID-19. The sample comprised peripheral blood. The CDR3 here is CASSQTGTGNFLDGYTF. CDR3 nucleotides: TGCGCCAGCAGCCAAACCGGGACAGGGAATTTTTTGGATGGCTACACCTTC.